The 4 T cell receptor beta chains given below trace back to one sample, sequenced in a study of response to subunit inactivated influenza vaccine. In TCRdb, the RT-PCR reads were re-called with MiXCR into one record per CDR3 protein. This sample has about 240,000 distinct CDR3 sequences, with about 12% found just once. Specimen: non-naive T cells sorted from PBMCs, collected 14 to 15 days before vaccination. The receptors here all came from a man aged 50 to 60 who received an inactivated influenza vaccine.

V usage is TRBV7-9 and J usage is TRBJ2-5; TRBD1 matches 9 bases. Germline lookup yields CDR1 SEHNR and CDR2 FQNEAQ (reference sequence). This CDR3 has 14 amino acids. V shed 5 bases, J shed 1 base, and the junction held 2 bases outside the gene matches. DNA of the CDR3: TGTGCCAGCAGCGCGACAGGGGGCCAAGAGACCCAGTACTTC. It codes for CASSATGGQETQYF.

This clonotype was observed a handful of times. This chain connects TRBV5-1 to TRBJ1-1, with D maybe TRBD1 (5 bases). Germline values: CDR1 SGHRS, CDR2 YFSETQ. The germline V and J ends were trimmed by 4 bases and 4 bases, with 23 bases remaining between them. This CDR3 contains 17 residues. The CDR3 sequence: CASSQTWDASSATEAFF. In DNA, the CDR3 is TGCGCCAGCAGCCAAACCTGGGACGCCTCAAGCGCCACTGAAGCTTTCTTT.

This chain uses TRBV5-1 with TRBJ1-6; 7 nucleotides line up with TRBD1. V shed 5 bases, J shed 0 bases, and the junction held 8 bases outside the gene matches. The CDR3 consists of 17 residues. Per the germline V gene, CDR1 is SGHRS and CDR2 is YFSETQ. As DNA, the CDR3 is TGCGCCAGCAGGCCCGGGACAGACAGCTCCTATAATTCACCCCTCCACTTT. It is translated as CASRPGTDSSYNSPLHF.

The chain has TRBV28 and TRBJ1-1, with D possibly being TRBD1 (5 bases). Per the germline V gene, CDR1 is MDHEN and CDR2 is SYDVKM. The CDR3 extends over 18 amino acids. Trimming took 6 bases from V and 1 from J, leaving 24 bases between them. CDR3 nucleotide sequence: TGTGCCAGCAGGTTCGACGTAAACCCGGGACGTCGGAACACTGAAGCTTTCTTT. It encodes CASRFDVNPGRRNTEAFF.